The 10 T cell receptor beta chains listed next were all sequenced from one sample in a study of blood T cell repertoires in COVID-19. TCRdb keeps only in-frame clones here, not all; method: immunoSEQ multiplex PCR. The sample records about 300,000 clones, around 86% being singletons. Sequenced sample: PBMCs or T cells enriched from blood (not recorded which). The receptor set was obtained from a man between 25 and 39 years old who had recovered from COVID-19.

The chain uses TRBV28 and TRBJ1-2; 7 bases agree with TRBD1. The CDR3 runs to 15 residues. Losses at the gene ends were 0 bases for V and 5 bases for J; bases not matched to a gene: 6. The V gene's germline CDR1 is MDHEN and CDR2 SYDVKM. As DNA, the CDR3 is TGTGCCAGCAGTTTATGGTCCGGGGGACAGTATGGCTACACCTTC. Protein product: CASSLWSGGQYGYTF.

The gene calls are TRBV6-5 and TRBJ1-4, with TRBD1 matching over 7 bases. V gave up 6 bases and J gave up 7 bases; unmatched junction bases: 8. Germline values: CDR1 MNHEY, CDR2 SVGAGI. This CDR3 region has 14 residues. The CDR3 spells CASSQQGLGEKLFF. CDR3 coding DNA: TGTGCCAGCAGCCAACAGGGGTTGGGTGAAAAACTGTTTTTT.

The chain couples TRBV15 to TRBJ2-3; TRBD2 aligns across 8 bases. With V trimmed by 1 base and J by 5 bases, 8 bases remained unmatched. CDR3 length equals 16 residues. Per the germline V gene, CDR1 is LNHNV and CDR2 is YYDKDF (reference sequence). CDR3: CATSRVGTRNQDTQYF. CDR3 bases: TGTGCCACCAGCAGAGTGGGGACTAGGAACCAAGATACGCAGTATTTT.

The chain couples TRBV6-5 to TRBJ2-1; D perhaps matches TRBD2 (6 bases). Germline values: CDR1 MNHEY, CDR2 SVGAGI. V was shortened by 2 bases and J by 13 bases, with 18 bases between the two germline ends. The CDR3 has 14 amino acids. The CDR3 DNA sequence: TGTGCCAGCAGTTACGGAGCGGAGGGGCAATTACAGTTCTTC. Translation gives CASSYGAEGQLQFF.

V usage is TRBV24-1 and J usage is TRBJ2-7; TRBD1 might be the D (6 bases). V was trimmed by 7 bases and J by 0 bases, leaving 18 bases between them. The CDR3 sequence is 16 residues long. Looked up from germline, CDR1 is KGHDR and CDR2 is SFDVKD. The CDR3 DNA is TGTGCCACCAGGGGAACAACAGGGTGGAGCTCCTACGAGCAGTACTTC. Translation: CATRGTTGWSSYEQYF.

This clone was seen once. The chain carries TRBV5-5 and TRBJ1-3; 9 bases are a match to TRBD1. V shed 3 bases and J 2 bases; nucleotides not matched to a gene: 3. The CDR3 loop spans 15 amino acids. The germline gives CDR1 SGHKS, CDR2 YYEKEE (reference sequence). CDR3 residues: CASSWRQGAGNTIYF. The CDR3 DNA reads TGTGCCAGCAGCTGGCGACAGGGGGCTGGAAACACCATATATTTT.

The rearrangement uses TRBV11-3 and TRBJ1-2, with D hard to call. Trimming stripped 5 bases from V and 2 bases from J, with 12 bases between. The CDR3 totals 14 residues. Germline V gene data show CDR1 as SGHNT and CDR2 as YENEEA. CDR3 amino acids: CASSPGSTNYGYTF. The CDR3 coding sequence is TGTGCCAGCAGCCCCGGGAGTACCAACTATGGCTACACCTTC.

CDR3 sequence reads: CASGYDGVAKNIQYF. CDR3 nucleotides: TGTGCCAGCGGCTATGACGGGGTAGCCAAAAACATTCAGTACTTC. V usage is TRBV2 and J usage is TRBJ2-4; weak D call: TRBD2 (5 bases). Trimming removed 8 bases at V and 0 bases at J, with 14 bases between. Germline CDR1 is SNHLY and CDR2 is FYNNEI. CDR3 length: 15 residues.

V and J are TRBV27 and TRBJ2-1; maybe TRBD2 (6 bases). The V end lost 6 bases, the J end lost 9 bases, and 21 bases lay between the germline ends. The CDR3 loop spans 15 amino acids. Germline lookup yields CDR1 MNHEY and CDR2 SMNVEV (reference sequence). Here the CDR3 reads CASRGDWAKIREQFF. The CDR3 nucleotides read TGTGCCAGCAGGGGGGACTGGGCTAAAATTCGTGAGCAGTTCTTC.

The chain links TRBV28 to TRBJ1-5, with D perhaps matching TRBD1 (5 bases). CDR3 length: 18 residues. The V end lost 6 bases, the J end lost 0 bases, and 21 bases lay between the germline ends. Germline lookup yields CDR1 MDHEN and CDR2 SYDVKM. The CDR3 nucleotides are TGTGCCAGCAGCAATTTAGACAGACCCCATTATAGCAATCAGCCCCAGCATTTT. Its translation: CASSNLDRPHYSNQPQHF.